This is a list of T cell receptor beta chains from one sample in a study of blood T cell repertoires in COVID-19. Here immunoSEQ multiplex PCR was the method, and the copy in TCRdb shows in-frame clones only, minus some. The sample includes roughly 120,000 clones, 85% to 90% seen only once; the top ten take under 4.5%. The sample taken for sequencing was peripheral blood. Receptor source: a woman between 55 and 75 years old with COVID-19, enrolled during active disease. The CDR3 runs from the conserved cysteine through the conserved F or W. Each record gives: CDR3 protein, CDR3 DNA, D gene, V gene, J gene, clone size. A D gene is named only where the DNA matches it firmly. Expanded clones get a size class; other rows say once, few or many, or leave the size out.

CDR3 protein: CASSILQNTEAFF
CDR3 DNA: TGTGCCAGTAGTATCTTACAGAACACTGAAGCTTTCTTT
D gene: NA
V gene: TRBV19
J gene: TRBJ1-1
clone size: NA

CDR3 protein: CAWSGSLQGIFGNEQFF
CDR3 DNA: TGTGCCTGGAGTGGTTCACTTCAGGGGATTTTCGGGAATGAGCAGTTCTTC
D gene: NA
V gene: TRBV30
J gene: TRBJ2-1
clone size: NA

CDR3 protein: CASSLSGGAFQPQHF
CDR3 DNA: TGTGCCAGCAGCTTAAGTGGGGGGGCTTTCCAGCCCCAGCATTTT
D gene: NA
V gene: TRBV7-3
J gene: TRBJ1-5
clone size: NA

CDR3 protein: CASSQDYRGGEQYF
CDR3 DNA: TGTGCCAGCAGCCAAGATTACAGGGGAGGCGAGCAGTACTTC
D gene: NA
V gene: TRBV4-2
J gene: TRBJ2-7
clone size: NA

CDR3 protein: CASSYGRSGPGNSPLHF
CDR3 DNA: TGTGCCAGCAGTTACGGACGGTCAGGCCCGGGGAATTCACCCCTCCACTTT
D gene: NA
V gene: TRBV6-2/TRBV6-3
J gene: TRBJ1-6
clone size: NA

CDR3 protein: CASSPDNSYEQYF
CDR3 DNA: TGTGCCAGCAGTCCCGACAACTCCTACGAGCAGTACTTC
D gene: NA
V gene: TRBV7-3
J gene: TRBJ2-7
clone size: NA

CDR3 protein: CASFGQGTTFTEAFF
CDR3 DNA: TGTGCCAGCTTTGGACAGGGGACAACGTTCACTGAAGCTTTCTTT
D gene: TRBD1
V gene: TRBV7-8
J gene: TRBJ1-1
clone size: NA

CDR3 protein: CASSYSAGNQPQHF
CDR3 DNA: TGTGCCAGCAGTTACTCTGCGGGCAATCAGCCCCAGCATTTT
D gene: NA
V gene: TRBV6-2/TRBV6-3
J gene: TRBJ1-5
clone size: NA

CDR3 protein: CASSIVGTDYGYTF
CDR3 DNA: TGTGCCAGTAGTATAGTCGGGACAGACTATGGCTACACCTTC
D gene: TRBD1
V gene: TRBV19
J gene: TRBJ1-2
clone size: NA

CDR3 protein: CASSLDRGTDEQYF
CDR3 DNA: TGCGCCAGCAGCTTGGACAGGGGAACGGACGAGCAGTACTTC
D gene: TRBD1
V gene: TRBV5-1
J gene: TRBJ2-7
clone size: NA

CDR3 protein: CASSEGQGYQPQHF
CDR3 DNA: TGTGCCAGCAGTGAAGGTCAGGGGTATCAGCCCCAGCATTTT
D gene: NA
V gene: TRBV2
J gene: TRBJ1-5
clone size: few

CDR3 protein: CASSPPGGYYEQYF
CDR3 DNA: TGTGCCAGCAGCCCCCCGGGGGGGTATTACGAGCAGTACTTC
D gene: TRBD2
V gene: TRBV7-2
J gene: TRBJ2-7
clone size: NA